This T cell receptor (beta chain) came from a study of blood T cells in healthy people across ages. Overall study findings and caveats: The lack of PBMC sorting stopped any conclusive naive versus antigen-experienced comparison. Per million T cells, TCR beta diversity dropped about linearly as age rose.

Together with a sample-barcoded 5' primer, a J-beta primer mix was included in a second PCR lasting roughly 6 to 12 cycles. MiXCR, applied by TCRdb to the 5' RACE reads, yields one record per CDR3 protein. This table holds approximately 1.5 million distinct CDR3 sequences, approximately 43% found once. Turning to this clonotype: What it recognizes is unknown.

The CDR3 length is 13 residues. V dropped 3 bases and J dropped 4 bases, with 7 bases sitting between them. The germline V gene has CDR1 LNHNV and CDR2 YYDKDF (reference sequence). Individuals who donated were healthy Caucasians from Russia aged roughly 6 to 100. Each donor supplied about 9.6 milliliters of peripheral blood. The chain combines TRBV15 with TRBJ1-5, with D maybe TRBD1 (6 bases). The sample consisted of blood. This TCR came from a young woman in good health. The CDR3 protein is CATSRDRNQPQHF. The DNA of the CDR3 is TGTGCCACCAGCAGGGACAGAAATCAGCCCCAGCATTTT.